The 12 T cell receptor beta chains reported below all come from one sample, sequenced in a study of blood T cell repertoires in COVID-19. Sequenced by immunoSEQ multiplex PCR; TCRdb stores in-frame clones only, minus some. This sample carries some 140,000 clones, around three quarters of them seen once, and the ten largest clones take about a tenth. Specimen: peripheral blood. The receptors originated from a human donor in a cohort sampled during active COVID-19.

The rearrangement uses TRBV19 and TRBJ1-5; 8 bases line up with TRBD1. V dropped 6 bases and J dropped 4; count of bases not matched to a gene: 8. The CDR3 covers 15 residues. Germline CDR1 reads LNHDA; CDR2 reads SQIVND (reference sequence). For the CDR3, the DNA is TGTGCCAGTAGGGACAGGGAGATTGAAAATCAGCCCCAGCATTTT. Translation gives CASRDREIENQPQHF.

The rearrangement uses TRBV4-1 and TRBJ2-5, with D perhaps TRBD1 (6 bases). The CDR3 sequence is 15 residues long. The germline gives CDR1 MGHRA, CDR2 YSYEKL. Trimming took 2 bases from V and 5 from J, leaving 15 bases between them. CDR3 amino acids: CASSQTPGVEETQYF. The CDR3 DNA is TGCGCCAGCAGCCAAACCCCAGGGGTAGAGGAGACCCAGTACTTC.

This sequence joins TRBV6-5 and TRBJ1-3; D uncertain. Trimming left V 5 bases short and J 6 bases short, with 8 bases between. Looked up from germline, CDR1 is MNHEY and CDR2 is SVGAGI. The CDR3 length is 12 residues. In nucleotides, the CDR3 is TGTGCCAGCAGTCCCCAGGAAAACACCATATATTTT. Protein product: CASSPQENTIYF.

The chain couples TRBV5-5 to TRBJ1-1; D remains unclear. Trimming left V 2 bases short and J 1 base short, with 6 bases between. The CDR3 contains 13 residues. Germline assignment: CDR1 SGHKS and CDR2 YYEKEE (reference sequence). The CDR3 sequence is CASSFHGNTEAFF. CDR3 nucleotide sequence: TGTGCCAGCAGCTTCCACGGGAACACTGAAGCTTTCTTT.

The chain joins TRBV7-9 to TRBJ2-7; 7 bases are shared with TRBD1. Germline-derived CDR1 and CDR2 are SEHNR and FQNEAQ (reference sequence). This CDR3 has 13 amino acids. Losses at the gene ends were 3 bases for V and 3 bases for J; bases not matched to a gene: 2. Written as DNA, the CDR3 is TGTGCCAGCAGCTTTACAGGGGACTACGAGCAGTACTTC. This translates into CASSFTGDYEQYF.

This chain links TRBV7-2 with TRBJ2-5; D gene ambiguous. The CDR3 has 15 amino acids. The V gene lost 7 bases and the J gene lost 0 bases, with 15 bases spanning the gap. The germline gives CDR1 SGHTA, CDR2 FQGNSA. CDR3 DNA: TGTGCCAGCACCCGACTCCCCCGGGACCAAGAGACCCAGTACTTC. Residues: CASTRLPRDQETQYF.

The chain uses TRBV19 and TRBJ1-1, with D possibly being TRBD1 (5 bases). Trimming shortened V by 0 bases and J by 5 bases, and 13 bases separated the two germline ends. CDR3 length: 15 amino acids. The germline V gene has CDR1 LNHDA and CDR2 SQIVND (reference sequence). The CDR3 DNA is TGTGCCAGTAGTATAGAAGTCCGGGGGTGGACTGAAGCTTTCTTT. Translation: CASSIEVRGWTEAFF.

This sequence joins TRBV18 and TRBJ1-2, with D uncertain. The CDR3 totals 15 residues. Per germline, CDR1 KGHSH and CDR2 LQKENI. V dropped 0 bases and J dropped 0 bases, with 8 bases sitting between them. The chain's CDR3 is CASSPPGASNYGYTF. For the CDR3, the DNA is TGTGCCAGCTCACCACCGGGAGCCTCTAACTATGGCTACACCTTC.

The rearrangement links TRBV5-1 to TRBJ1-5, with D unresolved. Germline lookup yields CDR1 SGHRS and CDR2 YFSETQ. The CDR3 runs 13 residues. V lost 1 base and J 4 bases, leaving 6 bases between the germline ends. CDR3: CASSLSVNQPQHF. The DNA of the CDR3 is TGCGCCAGCAGCTTGTCGGTTAATCAGCCCCAGCATTTT.

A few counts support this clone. Here the CDR3 reads CASSVSGQAGELFF. CDR3 in DNA: TGTGCCAGCAGCGTATCGGGACAGGCCGGGGAGCTGTTTTTT. V and J are TRBV7-9 and TRBJ2-2, with 8 bases aligning to TRBD1. Germline V gene lookup returns CDR1 SEHNR and CDR2 FQNEAQ (reference sequence). The CDR3 contains 14 residues. The junction had 5 bases not matched to a gene; V was cut back by 5 bases and J by 6 bases.

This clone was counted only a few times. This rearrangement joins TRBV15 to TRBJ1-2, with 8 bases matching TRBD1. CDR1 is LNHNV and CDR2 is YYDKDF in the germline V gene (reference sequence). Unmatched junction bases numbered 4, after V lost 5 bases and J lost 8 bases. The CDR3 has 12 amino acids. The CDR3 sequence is CATSPTGGGYTF. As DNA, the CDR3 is TGTGCCACCAGCCCCACAGGGGGAGGCTACACCTTC.

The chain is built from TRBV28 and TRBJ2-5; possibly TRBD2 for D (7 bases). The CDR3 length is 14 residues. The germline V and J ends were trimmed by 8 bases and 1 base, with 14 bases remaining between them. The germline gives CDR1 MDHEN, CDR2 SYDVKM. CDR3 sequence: CASRWGGAQETQYF. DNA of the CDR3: TGTGCCAGCCGTTGGGGGGGGGCCCAAGAGACCCAGTACTTC.